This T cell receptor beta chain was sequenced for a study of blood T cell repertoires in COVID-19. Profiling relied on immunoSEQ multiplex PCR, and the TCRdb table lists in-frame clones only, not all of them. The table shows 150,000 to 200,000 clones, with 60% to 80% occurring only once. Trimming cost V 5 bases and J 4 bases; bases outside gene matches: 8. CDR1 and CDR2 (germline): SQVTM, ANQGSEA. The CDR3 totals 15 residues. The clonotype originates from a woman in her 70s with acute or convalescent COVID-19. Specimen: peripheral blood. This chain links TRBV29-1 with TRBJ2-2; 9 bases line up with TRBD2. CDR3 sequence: CSVLREGVATGELFF. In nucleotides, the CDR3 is TGCAGCGTTTTGCGGGAGGGGGTGGCCACCGGGGAGCTGTTTTTT.